A selection of T cell receptor beta chains follows, all from one sample in a study of post-analysis software for immune sequencing data. Via MiXCR, TCRdb re-called the PCR reads, giving one row per CDR3 protein. The table has about 800,000 distinct CDR3 sequences, 30% seen once. The sample comprised blood. These receptors were obtained from a girl under 18 with multiple sclerosis. The CDR3 runs from the conserved cysteine through the conserved F or W. The D gene is left open where the match is weak. Clone size is not always given. Where it is, it says once, few, many or a class for expanded clones.

D gene | J gene | clone size | V gene | CDR3 DNA | CDR3 protein
TRBD1 | TRBJ2-7 | few | TRBV7-2 | TGTGCCAGCAGCCCCGGGACAGTAGACTACGAGCAGTACTTC | CASSPGTVDYEQYF
- | TRBJ1-6 | - | TRBV6-2/TRBV6-3 | TGTGCCAGCAGTTACTCGATTCCGCGGGGTAATTCACCCCTCCACTTT | CASSYSIPRGNSPLHF
TRBD1 | TRBJ2-5 | few | TRBV24-1 | TGTGCCACCAGTGATCCCGGACAGGGGGCAAAAGAGACCCAGTACTTC | CATSDPGQGAKETQYF
TRBD1 | TRBJ2-7 | few | TRBV7-7 | TGTACCAGCAGCCAGTATGCGGACAGGGGCATCTACGAGCAGTACTTC | CTSSQYADRGIYEQYF
- | TRBJ2-6 | - | TRBV28 | TGTGCCAGCAGTTTATCAGGGGTTATTGGGGCCAACGTCCTGACTTTC | CASSLSGVIGANVLTF
- | TRBJ2-3 | - | TRBV12-3/TRBV12-4 | TGTGCCAGCAGCCTGGACCCGATCAGCACAGATACGCAGTATTTT | CASSLDPISTDTQYF
- | TRBJ1-6 | - | TRBV28 | TGTGCCAGCAGTCCCTGGGCAGGTTCTAGCTCCTATAATTCACCCCTCCACTTT | CASSPWAGSSSYNSPLHF
- | TRBJ2-3 | - | TRBV12-3/TRBV12-4 | TGTGCCAGCAGTTTGAGGGCGAATGCGCAGTATTTT | CASSLRANAQYF
TRBD2 | TRBJ2-5 | few | TRBV20-1 | TGCAGTGCCCTGGGACTAGCGGATGGGCAAGAGACCCAGTACTTC | CSALGLADGQETQYF
TRBD1 | TRBJ2-5 | - | TRBV20-1 | TGCAGTGCAGAAGACAGGGTCGGAGAGACCCAGTACTTC | CSAEDRVGETQYF
- | TRBJ2-3 | - | TRBV3-1 | TGTGCCAGCAGCCAAGATGAGGTTCGGGCAGATACGCAGTATTTT | CASSQDEVRADTQYF
TRBD2 | TRBJ2-1 | few | TRBV5-1 | TGCGCCAGCAGCTCTACCGGGACTAGCGGGAGTCCGTTCTTC | CASSSTGTSGSPFF
- | TRBJ1-5 | many | TRBV20-1 | TGCAGTGCTAGAGGCAGCAATCAGCCCCAGCATTTT | CSARGSNQPQHF
TRBD2 | TRBJ2-1 | few | TRBV5-6 | TGTGCCAGCAGCTTTCGGACTAGCGGTCTCAATGAGCAGTTCTTC | CASSFRTSGLNEQFF
TRBD1 | TRBJ1-5 | many | TRBV29-1 | TGCAGCGTTGCAGGACAGGGCAATCAGCCCCAGCATTTT | CSVAGQGNQPQHF
TRBD1 | TRBJ2-7 | - | TRBV28 | TGTGCCAGCAGTCGTCGACAGGGGGAAGCCTACGAGCAGTACTTC | CASSRRQGEAYEQYF
TRBD2 | TRBJ2-6 | once | TRBV23-1 | TGCGCCAGCAGTCGTATCGGGGGGGCCCAGTCTGGGGCCAACGTCCTGACTTTC | CASSRIGGAQSGANVLTF
- | TRBJ2-5 | - | TRBV6-5 | TGTGCCAGCAGGGAGGAGCAGACGGGGGAAGAGACCCAGTACTTC | CASREEQTGEETQYF
TRBD1 | TRBJ2-7 | - | TRBV7-4 | TGTGCCAGCAGCCTCGACAGGGGGAGCTTCTACGAGCAGTACTTC | CASSLDRGSFYEQYF
- | TRBJ2-7 | few | TRBV6-1 | TGTGCCAGCAGTGACGTTACAGCCTCACCCTACGAGCAGTACTTC | CASSDVTASPYEQYF